The clone carrying this T cell receptor beta chain was recorded only once. Antigen: not known. The treatment: roughly ten-day PBMC culture with coronavirus spike peptide pools or control peptides (ViraFEST assay). Before the COVID-19 pandemic (2011-2018), CD4+ T cells were obtained from the unexposed donor. The probes, which were SARS-CoV-2 S/N and four cold-coronavirus spikes, were applied to unexposed-donor CD4+ T cells, cells permitting. This entry is derived from a study of vaccination and CD4 T cells after COVID-19. Study-wide context: Overlapping spike peptides of SARS-CoV-2, HCoV-NL63, HCoV-OC43 and HCoV-229E were used, and cells were stimulated with them.

The assay that was used to sequence DNA from cultured CD4+ T cells was the Oncomine TCR Beta short-read assay. Genomic DNA was isolated from cultured CD4+ T cells. From the PCR reads, TCRdb called clonotypes with MiXCR, one entry per CDR3 protein. The table has more than 8,500 distinct CDR3 sequences, around three fifths seen once; the top ten hold about 24%. The TCR was taken from a human donor in good health. Sequenced sample: CD4+ T cells from blood, cultured in vitro.

DNA of the CDR3: TGTGCCAGCAGTGAAGTACTGAGGGCTAACTATGGCTACACCTTC. This translates into CASSEVLRANYGYTF. V gene TRBV6-1 combines with J gene TRBJ1-2; D not certain. Germline CDR1 and CDR2: MNHNS and SASEGT. V was pared by 1 base and J by 0 bases, with 9 bases between. The CDR3 extends over 15 amino acids.